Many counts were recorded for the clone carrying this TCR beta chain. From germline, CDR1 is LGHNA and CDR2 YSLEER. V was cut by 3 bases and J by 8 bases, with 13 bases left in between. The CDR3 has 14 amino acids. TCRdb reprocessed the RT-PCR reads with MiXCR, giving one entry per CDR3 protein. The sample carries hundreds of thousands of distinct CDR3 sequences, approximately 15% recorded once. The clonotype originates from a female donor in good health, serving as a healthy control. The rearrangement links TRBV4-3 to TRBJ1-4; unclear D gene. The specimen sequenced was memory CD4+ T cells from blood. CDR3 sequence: CASSQDPRQEKLFF. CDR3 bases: TGCGCCAGCAGCCAGGACCCGCGGCAAGAAAAACTGTTTTTT.